This T cell receptor beta chain was captured in a study of shared clonotypes between healthy human individuals. Each PCR replicate from the sorted subsets contained about 210 ng DNA, which is tens of thousands of T cell genomes. Method: immunoSEQ multiplex PCR; TCRdb's copy keeps in-frame clones and lacks some. The repertoire holds hundreds of thousands of clones, with about 90% as singletons. Broader study findings: Investigators collected only blood, and repertoires in tissues likely differ. Larger estimated richness was generally seen in naive subsets than in memory subsets.

About this clone itself: The antigen is unknown. The same CDR3 can be traced to other DNA sequences in this sample.

The naive CD8 fraction comprised CD45RO-negative cells positively selected for CCR7 and excluded terminally differentiated effector memory CD45RA+ cells. V lost 6 bases to trimming and J lost 0 bases; unmatched junction nucleotides: 4. The CDR3 runs 14 residues. Germline V gives CDR1 MNHEY, CDR2 SVGAGI. The sample taken for sequencing was naive CD8+ T cells sorted from blood. The genes are TRBV6-5 and TRBJ2-7; 8 nucleotides agree with TRBD2. The TCR sequence derives from a man aged 30 to 45 in good health. CDR3 residues: CASSPSGSSYEQYF. The CDR3 coding sequence is TGTGCCAGCAGCCCCAGCGGGAGCTCCTACGAGCAGTACTTC.